The sequence of this T cell receptor (beta chain) was determined in a study of cytomegalovirus exposure and HLA in healthy donors. Study information: The platform used for the 110 or so validation repertoires matched that of the 666 first-cohort repertoires, a later analysis reported.

Study-wide results and limits: Many donors carried some public TCRs, although rarity characterized most TCR sequences. 164 TCR beta chains were listed as cytomegalovirus-associated. Diagnosis of cytomegalovirus status made by the classifier reportedly showed high specificity and sensitivity.

This CDR3 has 15 amino acids. The V end lost 6 bases, the J end lost 5 bases, and 17 bases lay between the germline ends. Germline CDR1 and CDR2: SGDLS and YYNGEE. Assay used: immunoSEQ multiplex PCR; TCRdb lists only in-frame clones, some missing. Of more than 250,000 clones in the sample, approximately 86% are singletons; the top ten hold about 1.2%. A remark on this clone: Its antigen remains unknown.

The sample taken for sequencing was PBMCs. This rearrangement joins TRBV9 to TRBJ1-4; D is undetermined. The TCR was taken from a woman aged 30 to 39 in good health and CMV-seropositive. DNA of the CDR3: TGTGCCAGCACCCGCTCGGGTTTGGCGAATGAAAAACTGTTTTTT. It yields the protein CASTRSGLANEKLFF.